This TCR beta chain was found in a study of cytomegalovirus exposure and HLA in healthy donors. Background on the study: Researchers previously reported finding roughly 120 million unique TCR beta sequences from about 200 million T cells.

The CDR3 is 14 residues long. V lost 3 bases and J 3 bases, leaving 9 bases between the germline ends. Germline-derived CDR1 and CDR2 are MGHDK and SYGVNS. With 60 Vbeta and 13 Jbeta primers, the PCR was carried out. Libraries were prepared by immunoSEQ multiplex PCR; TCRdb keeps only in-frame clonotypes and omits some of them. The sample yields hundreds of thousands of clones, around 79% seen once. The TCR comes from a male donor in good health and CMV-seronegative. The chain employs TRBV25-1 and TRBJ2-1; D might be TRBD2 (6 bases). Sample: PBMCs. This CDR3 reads CASSDGSIYNEQFF. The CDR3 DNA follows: TGTGCCAGCAGTGACGGGAGTATCTACAATGAGCAGTTCTTC.